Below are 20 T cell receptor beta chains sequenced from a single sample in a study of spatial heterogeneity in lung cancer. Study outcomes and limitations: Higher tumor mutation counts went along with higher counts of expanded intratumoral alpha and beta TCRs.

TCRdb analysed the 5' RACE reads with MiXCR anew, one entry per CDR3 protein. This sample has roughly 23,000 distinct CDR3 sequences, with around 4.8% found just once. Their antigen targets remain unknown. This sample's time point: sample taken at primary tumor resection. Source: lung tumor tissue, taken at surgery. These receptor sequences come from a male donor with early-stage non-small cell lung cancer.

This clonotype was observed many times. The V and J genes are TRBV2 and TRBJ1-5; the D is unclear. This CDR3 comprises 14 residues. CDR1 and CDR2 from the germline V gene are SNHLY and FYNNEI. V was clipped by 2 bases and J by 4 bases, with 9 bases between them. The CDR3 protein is CASSERVGNQPQHF. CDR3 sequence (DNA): TGTGCCAGCAGTGAAAGGGTGGGAAATCAGCCCCAGCATTTT.

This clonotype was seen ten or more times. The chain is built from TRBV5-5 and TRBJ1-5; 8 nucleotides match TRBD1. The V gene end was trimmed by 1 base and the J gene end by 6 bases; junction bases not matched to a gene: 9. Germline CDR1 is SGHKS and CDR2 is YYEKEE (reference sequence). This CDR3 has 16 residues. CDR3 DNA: TGTGCCAGCAGCTTGCAGGGGGCGGCGTCGGTTCAGCCCCAGCATTTT. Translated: CASSLQGAASVQPQHF.

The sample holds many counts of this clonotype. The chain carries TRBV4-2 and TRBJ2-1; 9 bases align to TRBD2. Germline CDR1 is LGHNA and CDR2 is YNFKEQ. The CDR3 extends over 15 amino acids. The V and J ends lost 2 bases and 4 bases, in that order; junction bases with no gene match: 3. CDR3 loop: CASSQRTSDYNEQFF. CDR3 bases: TGTGCCAGCAGCCAACGGACTAGCGATTACAATGAGCAGTTCTTC.

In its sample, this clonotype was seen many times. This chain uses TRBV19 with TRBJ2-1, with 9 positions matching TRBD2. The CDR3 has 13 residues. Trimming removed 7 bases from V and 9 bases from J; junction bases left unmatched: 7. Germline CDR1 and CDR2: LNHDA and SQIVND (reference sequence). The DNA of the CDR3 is TGTGCCAGTACCGATCCTAGCGGGATTGAGCAGTTCTTC. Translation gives CASTDPSGIEQFF.

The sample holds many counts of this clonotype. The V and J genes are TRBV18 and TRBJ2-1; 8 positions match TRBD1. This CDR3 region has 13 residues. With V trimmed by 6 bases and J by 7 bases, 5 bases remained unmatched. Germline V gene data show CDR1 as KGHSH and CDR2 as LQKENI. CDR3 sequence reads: CASSDRGRNEQFF. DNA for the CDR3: TGTGCCAGCTCTGACAGGGGTAGGAATGAGCAGTTCTTC.

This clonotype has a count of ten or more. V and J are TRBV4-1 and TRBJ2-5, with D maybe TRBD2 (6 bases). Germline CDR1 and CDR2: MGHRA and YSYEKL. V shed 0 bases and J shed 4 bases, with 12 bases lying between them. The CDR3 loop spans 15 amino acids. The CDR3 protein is CASSQDPTSLETQYF. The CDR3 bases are TGCGCCAGCAGCCAAGATCCCACTAGCTTAGAGACCCAGTACTTC.

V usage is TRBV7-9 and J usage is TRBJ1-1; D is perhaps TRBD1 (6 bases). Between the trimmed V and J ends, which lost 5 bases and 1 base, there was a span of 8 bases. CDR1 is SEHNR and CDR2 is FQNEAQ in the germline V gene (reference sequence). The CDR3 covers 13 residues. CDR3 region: CASSEGQNTEAFF. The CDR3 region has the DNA TGTGCCAGCAGCGAGGGACAGAACACTGAAGCTTTCTTT. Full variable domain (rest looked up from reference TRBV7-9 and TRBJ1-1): DTGVSQNPRHKITKRGQNVTFRCDPISEHNRLYWYRQTLGQGPEFLTYFQNEAQLEKSRLLSDRFSAERPKGSFSTLEIQRTEQGDSAMYLCASSEGQNTEAFFGQGTRLTVV.

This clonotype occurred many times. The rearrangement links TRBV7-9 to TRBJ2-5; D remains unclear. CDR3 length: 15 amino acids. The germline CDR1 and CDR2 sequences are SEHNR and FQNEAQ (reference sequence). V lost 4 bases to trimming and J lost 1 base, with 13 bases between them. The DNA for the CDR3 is TGTGCCAGCAGCTCTAACGAGATGGGCCAAGAGACCCAGTACTTC. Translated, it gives CASSSNEMGQETQYF.

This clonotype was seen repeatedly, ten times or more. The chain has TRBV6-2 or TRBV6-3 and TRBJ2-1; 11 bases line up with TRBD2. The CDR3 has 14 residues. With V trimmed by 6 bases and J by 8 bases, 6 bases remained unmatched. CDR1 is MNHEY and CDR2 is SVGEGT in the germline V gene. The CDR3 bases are TGTGCCAGCAGAACTAGCGGGAGTATCTATGAGCAGTTCTTC. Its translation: CASRTSGSIYEQFF.

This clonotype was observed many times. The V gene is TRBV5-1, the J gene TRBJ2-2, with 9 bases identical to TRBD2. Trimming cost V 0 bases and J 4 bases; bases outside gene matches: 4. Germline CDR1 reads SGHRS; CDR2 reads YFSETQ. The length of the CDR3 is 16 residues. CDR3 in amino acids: CASSLVAGEGTGELFF. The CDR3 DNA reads TGCGCCAGCAGCTTGGTAGCGGGAGAGGGCACCGGGGAGCTGTTTTTT.

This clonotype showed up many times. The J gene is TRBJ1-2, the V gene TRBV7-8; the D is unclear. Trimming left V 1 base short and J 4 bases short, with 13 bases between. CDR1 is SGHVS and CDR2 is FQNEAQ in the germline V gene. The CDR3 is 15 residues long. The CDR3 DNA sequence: TGTGCCAGCAGCTTAGTCTTGGGGAGCGCCTATGGCTACACCTTC. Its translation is CASSLVLGSAYGYTF.

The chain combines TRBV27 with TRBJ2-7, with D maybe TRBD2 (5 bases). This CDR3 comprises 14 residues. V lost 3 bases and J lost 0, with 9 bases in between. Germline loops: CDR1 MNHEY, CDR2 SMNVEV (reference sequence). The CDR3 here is CASSFVGSSYEQYF. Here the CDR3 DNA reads TGTGCCAGCAGTTTTGTAGGGAGCTCCTACGAGCAGTACTTC.

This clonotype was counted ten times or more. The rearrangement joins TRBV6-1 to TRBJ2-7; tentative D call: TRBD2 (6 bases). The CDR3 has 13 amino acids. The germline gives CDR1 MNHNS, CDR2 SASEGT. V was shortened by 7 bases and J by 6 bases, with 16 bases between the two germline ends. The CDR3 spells CASKTFQGGEQYF. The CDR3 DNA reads TGTGCCAGCAAAACTTTTCAGGGAGGCGAGCAGTACTTC.

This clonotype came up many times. The CDR3 is CASSFRLAGGPTDTQYF. DNA for the CDR3: TGTGCCAGCAGCTTTCGCCTAGCGGGAGGGCCGACAGATACGCAGTATTTT. V is TRBV5-4 and J is TRBJ2-3, with 12 bases identical to TRBD2. The CDR3 length is 17 residues. Germline-derived CDR1 and CDR2 are SGHNT and YYREEE (reference sequence). The V gene end was trimmed by 2 bases and the J gene end by 3 bases; junction bases not matched to a gene: 7.

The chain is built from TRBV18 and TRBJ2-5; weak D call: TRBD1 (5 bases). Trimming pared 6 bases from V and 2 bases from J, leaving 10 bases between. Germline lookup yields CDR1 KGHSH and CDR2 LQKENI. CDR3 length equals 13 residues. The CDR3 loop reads CASSLGPQETQYF. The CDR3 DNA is TGTGCCAGCTCTTTGGGGCCTCAAGAGACCCAGTACTTC.

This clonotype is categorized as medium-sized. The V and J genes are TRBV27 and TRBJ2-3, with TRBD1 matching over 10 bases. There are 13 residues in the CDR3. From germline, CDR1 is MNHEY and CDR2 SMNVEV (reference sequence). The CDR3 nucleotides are TGTTCAGTTGGGACAGGGGTGCCAGATACGCAGTATTTT. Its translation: CSVGTGVPDTQYF.

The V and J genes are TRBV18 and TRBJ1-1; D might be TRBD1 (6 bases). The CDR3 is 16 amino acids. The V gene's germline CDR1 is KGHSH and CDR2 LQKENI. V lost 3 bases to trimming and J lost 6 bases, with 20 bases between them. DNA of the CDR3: TGTGCCAGCTCACCTTCGCTGTCCCCGGGGGCGGCTGAAGCTTTCTTT. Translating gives CASSPSLSPGAAEAFF.

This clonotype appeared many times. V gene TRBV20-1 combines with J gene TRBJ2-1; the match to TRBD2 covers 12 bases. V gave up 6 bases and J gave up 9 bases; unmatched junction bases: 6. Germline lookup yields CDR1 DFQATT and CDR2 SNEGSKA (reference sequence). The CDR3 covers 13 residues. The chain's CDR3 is CSARTSGIGEQFF. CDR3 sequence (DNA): TGCAGTGCCCGGACTAGCGGGATCGGTGAGCAGTTCTTC.

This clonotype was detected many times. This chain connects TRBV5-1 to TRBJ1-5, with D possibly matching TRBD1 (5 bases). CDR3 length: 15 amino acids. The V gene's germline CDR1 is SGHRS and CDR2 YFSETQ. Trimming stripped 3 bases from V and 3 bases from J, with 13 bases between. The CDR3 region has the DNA TGCGCCAGCAGCTCCACGGGGGGGATCAATCAGCCCCAGCATTTT. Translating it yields CASSSTGGINQPQHF. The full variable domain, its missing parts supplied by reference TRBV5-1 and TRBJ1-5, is KAGVTQTPRYLIKTRGQQVTLSCSPISGHRSVSWYQQTPGQGLQFLFEYFSETQRNKGNFPGRFSGRQFSNSRSEMNVSTLELGDSALYLCASSSTGGINQPQHFGDGTRLSIL.

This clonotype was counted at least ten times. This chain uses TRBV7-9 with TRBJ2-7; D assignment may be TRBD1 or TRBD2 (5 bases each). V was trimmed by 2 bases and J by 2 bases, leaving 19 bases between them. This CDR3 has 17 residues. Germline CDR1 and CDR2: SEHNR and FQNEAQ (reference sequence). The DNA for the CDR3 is TGTGCCAGCAGCTTATGGGGACGACGGGTGGGGACCTACGAGCAGTACTTC. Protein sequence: CASSLWGRRVGTYEQYF.